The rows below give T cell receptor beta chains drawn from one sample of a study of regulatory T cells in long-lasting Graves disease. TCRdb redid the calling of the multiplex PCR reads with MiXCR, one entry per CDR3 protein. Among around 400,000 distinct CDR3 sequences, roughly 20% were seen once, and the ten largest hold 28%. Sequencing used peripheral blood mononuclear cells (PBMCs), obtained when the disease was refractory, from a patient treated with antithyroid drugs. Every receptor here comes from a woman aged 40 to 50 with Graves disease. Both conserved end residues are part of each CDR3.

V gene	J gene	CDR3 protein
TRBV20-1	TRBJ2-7	CSASLVYEQYF
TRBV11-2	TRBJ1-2	CASSIRTGNGYTF
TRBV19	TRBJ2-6	CASSTLFSGANVLTF
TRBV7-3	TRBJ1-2	CASSRGAGNHGYTF
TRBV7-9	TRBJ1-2	CASSFRRPEDGYTF
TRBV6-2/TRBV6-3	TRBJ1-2	CASSSRYGYTF
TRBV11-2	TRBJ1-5	CASSQGVNQPQHF
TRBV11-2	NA	CASSLLVARVGNEQFF
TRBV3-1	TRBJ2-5	CASSQERGTQYF
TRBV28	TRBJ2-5	CASSPPHKQETQYF
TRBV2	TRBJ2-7	CASSRAGVYYEQYF
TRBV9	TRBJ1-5	CASSASQAFNQPQHF
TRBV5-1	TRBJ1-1	CASSSKSDTEAFF
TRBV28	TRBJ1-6	CASNSGQGNSPLHF
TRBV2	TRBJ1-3	CASSVQRYSGNTIYF
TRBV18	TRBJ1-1	CASSPRDGNTEAFF
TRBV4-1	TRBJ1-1	CASSWGQGRGNTEAFF
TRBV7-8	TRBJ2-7	CASSLRFEAGAREQYF
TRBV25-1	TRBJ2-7	CASSGDQPSYEQYF
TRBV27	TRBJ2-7	CASSPLTLTGTYEQYF
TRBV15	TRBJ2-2	CATSRDAGLAGEGNTGELFF
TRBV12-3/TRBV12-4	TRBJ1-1	CASSSGREAFF
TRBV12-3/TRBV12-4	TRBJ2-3	CASSPGQARTDTQYF
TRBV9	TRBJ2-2	CASSVEDQWDGELFF
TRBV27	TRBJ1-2	CASSPGGITNYGYTF
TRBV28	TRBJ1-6	CASSPLSPGGIGSPLHF
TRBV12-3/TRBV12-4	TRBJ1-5	CASSFTGRQPQHF
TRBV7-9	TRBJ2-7	CASSYPSGEEQYF
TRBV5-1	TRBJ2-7	CASSDLAGDEQYF
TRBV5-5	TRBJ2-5	CASSLAPGDYQETQYF
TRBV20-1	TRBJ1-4	CSAADRSNEKLFF
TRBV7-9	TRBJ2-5	CASSLEGQGEETQYF
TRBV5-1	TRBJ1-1	CASSLEGYGYEAFF
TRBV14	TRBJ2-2	CASSQVVTGELFF
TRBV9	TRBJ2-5	CASSVRAGVIGETQYF
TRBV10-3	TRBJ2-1	CAIRGGGREAFF
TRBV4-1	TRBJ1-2	CASSQSVPNYGYTF
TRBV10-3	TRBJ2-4	CAISESQGGKNIQYF